The text below deals with one T cell receptor beta chain. Its matching antigen is unknown. The data originate from a study of cytomegalovirus exposure and HLA in healthy donors. The germline CDR1 and CDR2 sequences are MNHEY and SVGAGI. Trimming cost V 6 bases and J 5 bases, with 13 bases left between them. This CDR3 has 13 amino acids. The repertoire was sequenced with immunoSEQ multiplex PCR; TCRdb's copy has only in-frame clones and lacks some. The sample shows around 150,000 clones, roughly 90% of them seen only once. Study-wide results and caveats: Reported results showed that the classifier diagnosed cytomegalovirus status with high specificity and sensitivity. It was found in a later analysis that first-cohort TCR clusters tended to co-occur in the 100 to 150 validation repertoires. Whilst most TCR sequences proved rare, a subset of public TCRs occurred across many donors.

The TCR sequence derives from a man aged 18 to 30 in good health and CMV-seronegative. This chain joins TRBV6-5 and TRBJ1-1, with D unclear. Sequenced: PBMCs. The CDR3 sequence: CASRAEFRTEAFF. CDR3 nucleotides: TGTGCCAGCAGAGCCGAGTTTCGTACTGAAGCTTTCTTT.